The 23 T cell receptor beta chains reported below all come from one sample, sequenced in a study of T cells in Graves' hyperthyroidism and ophthalmopathy. The investigators amplified TCR beta CDR3 regions from RNA transcripts. The TCR CDR3 was amplified in a first-round RT-PCR using the HTBI primer set. TCRdb re-called the multiplex PCR reads with MiXCR, one entry per CDR3 protein. The sample yields over 400,000 distinct CDR3 sequences, around 15% seen once. Material for sequencing was blood. The receptors stem from a man aged 18 to 30 with Graves' ophthalmopathy.

This clonotype came up many times. This chain joins TRBV5-1 and TRBJ2-7; 7 bases line up with TRBD1. The germline V gene encodes CDR1 SGHRS and CDR2 YFSETQ. This CDR3 has 14 amino acids. Trimming at V came to 4 bases and at J to 6 bases, leaving 10 bases not matched to a gene. CDR3 nucleotide sequence: TGCGCCAGCAGCGCCGACAGGGAAGTGGTCGAGCAGTACTTC. This gives the protein CASSADREVVEQYF. The whole variable domain, filled in from reference TRBV5-1 and TRBJ2-7, reads KAGVTQTPRYLIKTRGQQVTLSCSPISGHRSVSWYQQTPGQGLQFLFEYFSETQRNKGNFPGRFSGRQFSNSRSEMNVSTLELGDSALYLCASSADREVVEQYFGPGTRLTVT.

This clonotype was counted between two and nine times. This CDR3 reads CASSYSKLGMGSGANVLTF. The CDR3 DNA reads TGTGCCAGCAGTTACTCGAAGTTAGGGATGGGCTCTGGGGCCAACGTCCTGACTTTC. The chain links TRBV6-5 to TRBJ2-6; no clear D. There are 19 residues in the CDR3. V was trimmed by 0 bases and J by 0 bases, leaving 15 bases between them. CDR1 is MNHEY, CDR2 SVGAGI, per germline.

Note on this clonotype: Here the CDR3 omits its conserved ending phenylalanine or tryptophan, so a read error is the likely source. The J gene is TRBJ1-2, the V gene TRBV24-1, with D unresolved. This CDR3 contains 14 residues. Deletions cut 2 bases from V and 2 bases from J, with 8 bases between. The germline CDR1 and CDR2 sequences are KGHDR and SFDVKD. CDR3 sequence reads: CATSDSRPNYGYTS. The DNA of the CDR3 is TGTGCCACCAGTGATTCCAGACCCAACTATGGCTACACCTCC.

V usage is TRBV6-1 and J usage is TRBJ2-7, with TRBD2 matching 10 bases. V shed 3 bases, J shed 6 bases, and the junction held 5 bases outside the gene matches. The CDR3 length is 14 residues. CDR1 and CDR2 from the germline V gene are MNHNS and SASEGT. CDR3: CASSDTGLASEQYF. The CDR3, as DNA: TGTGCCAGCAGTGATACGGGACTAGCGTCCGAGCAGTACTTC.

This clonotype was recorded many times. The chain is built from TRBV5-1 and TRBJ1-1; D not certain. The V and J ends lost 1 base and 3 bases respectively, with 13 bases between them. The CDR3 length is 15 residues. The germline V gene has CDR1 SGHRS and CDR2 YFSETQ. CDR3 in DNA: TGCGCCAGCAGCTTGAAGGAGGGAGGGCACACTGAAGCTTTCTTT. Its protein is CASSLKEGGHTEAFF. Drawing the rest from reference TRBV5-1 and TRBJ1-1, the complete variable domain is KAGVTQTPRYLIKTRGQQVTLSCSPISGHRSVSWYQQTPGQGLQFLFEYFSETQRNKGNFPGRFSGRQFSNSRSEMNVSTLELGDSALYLCASSLKEGGHTEAFFGQGTRLTVV.

The chain is built from TRBV15 and TRBJ2-7; maybe TRBD2 (6 bases). This CDR3 is built from 16 residues. Germline loops: CDR1 LNHNV, CDR2 YYDKDF (reference sequence). Deletions cut 2 bases from V and 5 bases from J, with 19 bases between. CDR3 sequence: CATSRPWTNEPDEQYF. The CDR3 coding sequence is TGTGCCACCAGCAGACCTTGGACTAACGAGCCAGACGAGCAGTACTTC.

This clonotype showed up just a few times. V gene TRBV6-1 combines with J gene TRBJ2-7; TRBD1 aligns across 8 bases. The V gene end was trimmed by 10 bases and the J gene end by 6 bases; junction bases not matched to a gene: 8. This CDR3 has 12 residues. Germline V gives CDR1 MNHNS, CDR2 SASEGT. CDR3 sequence (DNA): TGTGCCATAGACAGGGGTCTCGTCGAGCAGTACTTC. Residues: CAIDRGLVEQYF.

Written as DNA, the CDR3 is TGTGCCGAGGGGGGAGCCTCCTCTGGGGCCAACGTCCTGACTTTC. Protein product: CAEGGASSGANVLTF. The chain uses TRBV2 and TRBJ2-6; D is tentatively TRBD1 or TRBD2 (6 bases each). With 11 bases removed from V and 0 bases from J, the gap between germline ends came to 14 bases. The CDR3 consists of 15 residues. The germline V gene encodes CDR1 SNHLY and CDR2 FYNNEI.

This clonotype was observed a handful of times. The chain recombines TRBV6-5 with TRBJ2-7; the D is unclear. The V gene's germline CDR1 is MNHEY and CDR2 SVGAGI. The length of the CDR3 is 17 residues. Deletions cut 0 bases from V and 3 bases from J, with 18 bases between. The DNA of the CDR3 is TGTGCCAGCAGTTACTCGATTTCTGAAGGACCGCTCTACGAGCAGTACTTC. Residues: CASSYSISEGPLYEQYF.

This clonotype has at least ten counts. The gene calls are TRBV6-1 and TRBJ1-1, with TRBD1 matching over 9 bases. The CDR3 is 14 residues long. Germline V gene lookup returns CDR1 MNHNS and CDR2 SASEGT. Losses at the gene ends were 1 base for V and 5 bases for J; bases not matched to a gene: 2. The CDR3 nucleotides read TGTGCCAGCAGTGAAGGGGACAGGGAGACTGAAGCTTTCTTT. Its protein product is CASSEGDRETEAFF.

This clonotype was found many times. The V call is TRBV20-1, the J call TRBJ2-7; D uncertain. V lost 3 bases, J lost 3 bases, and 15 bases lay in between. In germline, CDR1 is DFQATT, CDR2 SNEGSKA (reference sequence). The CDR3 contains 14 residues. The CDR3 loop reads CSASLGRMFYEQYF. The CDR3 DNA is TGCAGTGCTAGTCTCGGCCGTATGTTCTACGAGCAGTACTTC.

This clonotype was counted between two and nine times. The rearrangement links TRBV20-1 to TRBJ1-1; D may be TRBD1 (6 bases). CDR1 and CDR2 from the germline V gene are DFQATT and SNEGSKA (reference sequence). The CDR3 is made up of 13 amino acids. Trimming left V 6 bases short and J 7 bases short, with 18 bases between. CDR3 nucleotide sequence: TGCAGTGCCCCCCACAGGGTCCAAAATGAAGCTTTCTTT. Its translation is CSAPHRVQNEAFF.

This clonotype was counted a few times. The chain links TRBV18 to TRBJ2-1; TRBD1 aligns across 11 bases. The CDR3 spans 16 residues. Germline assignment: CDR1 KGHSH and CDR2 LQKENI. V lost 0 bases, J lost 6 bases, and 4 bases stayed unmatched. This CDR3 is CASSPPGQGVSNEQFF. CDR3 nucleotides: TGTGCCAGCTCACCACCGGGACAGGGGGTCTCCAATGAGCAGTTCTTC.

This clonotype occurred a few times. The rearrangement uses TRBV19 and TRBJ1-5, with TRBD1 identical over 10 bases. J gave up 4 bases and V 5 bases, and 8 bases lay outside the gene matches. Germline V CDR1 and CDR2: LNHDA, SQIVND (reference sequence). The CDR3 length is 16 residues. The DNA of the CDR3 is TGTGCCAGTAGTCCAACTGGGACAGGGGTTAATCAGCCCCAGCATTTT. Translating gives CASSPTGTGVNQPQHF.

This clonotype has at least ten counts. The chain carries TRBV2 and TRBJ1-5, with 9 bases identical to TRBD1. The ends lost 5 bases at V and 4 bases at J; junction bases unmatched: 6. CDR3 length: 15 residues. The V gene's germline CDR1 is SNHLY and CDR2 FYNNEI. CDR3 DNA: TGTGCCAGCAGTTGGACAGGGGCCTTTAATCAGCCCCAGCATTTT. Residues: CASSWTGAFNQPQHF.

This clonotype appeared a few times. V and J are TRBV4-1 and TRBJ1-5, with D possibly being TRBD1 (5 bases). This CDR3 is built from 16 residues. V shed 7 bases and J shed 0 bases, with 16 bases lying between them. Germline-derived CDR1 and CDR2 are MGHRA and YSYEKL. Here the CDR3 DNA reads TGCGCCAGCACTTCCAGGGTGGGCGATAGCAATCAGCCCCAGCATTTT. It encodes CASTSRVGDSNQPQHF.

Of note for this clonotype: A much larger clone lies a single base off, so this may be a read error. The J gene is TRBJ2-2, the V gene TRBV7-6, with D possibly being TRBD1 or TRBD2 (6 bases each). Germline V gives CDR1 SGHVS, CDR2 FNYEAQ. The CDR3 spans 16 residues. The DNA of the CDR3 is TGTGCCAGCAGCATGAACACAGGGAGGAACACCGGGGAGCTGCTTTTT. This encodes CASSMNTGRNTGELLF.

The J gene is TRBJ2-1, the V gene TRBV4-1; D is perhaps TRBD2 (6 bases). The length of the CDR3 is 14 residues. CDR1 and CDR2 from the germline V gene are MGHRA and YSYEKL. V lost 5 bases to trimming and J lost 9 bases, with 17 bases between them. CDR3 amino acids: CASSWRAGPVEQFF. The CDR3 DNA follows: TGCGCCAGCAGCTGGAGGGCAGGGCCGGTTGAGCAGTTCTTC.

This clonotype came up a few times. The genes are TRBV12-3 or TRBV12-4 and TRBJ2-7; 9 nucleotides match TRBD2. Losses at the gene ends were 5 bases for V and 6 bases for J; bases not matched to a gene: 8. This CDR3 is 14 amino acids long. Here the CDR3 reads CASSLPGLAVEQYF. CDR3 nucleotides: TGTGCCAGCAGTCTACCGGGACTAGCAGTCGAGCAGTACTTC.

At least ten counts were recorded for this clonotype. This chain links TRBV10-3 with TRBJ2-5; D tentatively reads TRBD1 or TRBD2 (7 bases each). V gave up 10 bases and J gave up 3 bases, with 21 bases separating them. The CDR3 sequence is 15 residues long. Germline V gives CDR1 ENHRY, CDR2 SYGVKD. The CDR3 coding sequence is TGTGCCACCCAGGGGGGGACGGCCAATAAAGAGACCCAGTACTTC. Amino acids: CATQGGTANKETQYF.

Of note for this clonotype: The junction departs from the called germline gene at one end, perhaps through a read error. The rearrangement joins TRBV7-2 to TRBJ1-2; D remains ambiguous. CDR1 and CDR2 from the germline V gene are SGHTA and FQGNSA. The CDR3 length is 12 residues. The CDR3: CDSSLEGYGYTF. The CDR3 nucleotides are TGTGACAGCAGCTTAGAGGGTTATGGCTACACCTTC.

The table lists this clonotype with many counts. The rearrangement links TRBV12-3 or TRBV12-4 to TRBJ2-5; unclear D gene. The CDR3 spans 13 residues. Trimming cost V 2 bases and J 5 bases, with 9 bases left between them. This CDR3 reads CASSLTGLETQYF. The CDR3 nucleotides read TGTGCCAGCAGTTTAACCGGGTTGGAGACCCAGTACTTC.

This clonotype was found many times. The chain links TRBV11-2 to TRBJ2-2; D is perhaps TRBD2 (6 bases). The V and J ends lost 5 bases and 3 bases respectively, with 22 bases between them. The CDR3 spans 18 residues. The V gene's germline CDR1 is SGHAT and CDR2 FQNNGV. The CDR3 here is CASSRPRDFSRDTGELFF. In DNA form, the CDR3 reads TGTGCCAGCAGCCGCCCTAGGGACTTCTCACGGGACACCGGGGAGCTGTTTTTT.